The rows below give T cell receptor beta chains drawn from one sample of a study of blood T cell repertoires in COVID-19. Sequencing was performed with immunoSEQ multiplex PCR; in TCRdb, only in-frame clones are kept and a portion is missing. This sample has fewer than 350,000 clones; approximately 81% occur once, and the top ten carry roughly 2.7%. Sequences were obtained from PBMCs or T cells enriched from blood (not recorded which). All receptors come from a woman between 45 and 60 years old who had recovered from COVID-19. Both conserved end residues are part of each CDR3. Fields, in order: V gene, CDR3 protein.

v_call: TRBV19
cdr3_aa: CASSIEARGTGELFF

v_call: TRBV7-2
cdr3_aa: CASSPQGLNTEAFF

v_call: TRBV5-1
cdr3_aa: CATRGTGNTIYF

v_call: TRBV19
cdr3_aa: CASSKQAEAGGYTF

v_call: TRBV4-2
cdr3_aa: CASSQELRPERESNTQYF

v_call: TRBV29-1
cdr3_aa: CSARQGPSGNTIYF

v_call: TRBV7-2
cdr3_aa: CASSYPPGQGNSPLHF

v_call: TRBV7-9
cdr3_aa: CASRSSGASTGELFF

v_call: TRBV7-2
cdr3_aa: CASSLHRDSPLHF

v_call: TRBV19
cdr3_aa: CASSLGGSTGELFF

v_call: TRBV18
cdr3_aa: CASSSTSGTRSTDTQYF

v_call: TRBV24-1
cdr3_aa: CATSDNRLAGGANTQYF

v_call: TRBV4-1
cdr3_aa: CASSQGSARGNGNTIYF

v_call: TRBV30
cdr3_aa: CAWSNKEDNYGYTF

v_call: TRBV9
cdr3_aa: CASSVGSSSYNSPLHF

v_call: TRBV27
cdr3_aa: CASSRTPNSNQPQHF

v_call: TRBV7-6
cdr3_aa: CASSLAGLGAGEYGGELFF

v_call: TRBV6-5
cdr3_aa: CASRGPGQKNTEAFF

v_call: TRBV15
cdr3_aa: CATSRGGMVTEAFF

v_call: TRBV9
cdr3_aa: CASSVTSGNTGELFF

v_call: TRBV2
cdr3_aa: CASKIRGSADSEQYF

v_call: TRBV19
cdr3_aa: CASSIDGGWTEAFF

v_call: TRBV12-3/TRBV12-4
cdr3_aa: CASSLIGGDTQYF

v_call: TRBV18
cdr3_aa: CASSPNGQGANNEQFF

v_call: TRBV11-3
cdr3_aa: CASSLGIGLQETQYF

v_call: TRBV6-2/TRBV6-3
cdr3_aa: CASSYSTAANEKLFF

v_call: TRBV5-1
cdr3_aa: CASSLDRGGETQYF

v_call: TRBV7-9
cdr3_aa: CASSGGLAGDYYEQYF

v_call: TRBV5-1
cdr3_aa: CASSAGQGGGYNEQFF

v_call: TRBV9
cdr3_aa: CASITDRAGGTEAFF

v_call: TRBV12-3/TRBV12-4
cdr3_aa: CASSFNGGTEAFF

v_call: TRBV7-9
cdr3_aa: CASSTGFTYNEQFF

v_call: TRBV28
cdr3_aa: CASSLPAGIEAFF

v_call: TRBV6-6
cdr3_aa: CASSRLTGGGFTEAFF